Each of the 24 T cell receptor beta chains below was sequenced from the same sample in a study of PD-L1 blockade in urothelial cancer. Clones were read by immunoSEQ multiplex PCR, and TCRdb kept only the in-frame ones, dropping some. The sample gives over 100,000 clones, around 84% of which show up once; 3.2% is in the top ten. As for time point: pretreatment peripheral blood. The sequencing used PBMCs, collected around atezolizumab (anti-PD-L1) treatment. Receptors were obtained from a man in his fifties or sixties with urothelial cancer.

Written as DNA, the CDR3 is TGCGCCAGCGGCTCACAGGGGGCGAAACGGGAGACCCAGTACTTC. Protein product: CASGSQGAKRETQYF. The V and J genes are TRBV5-1 and TRBJ2-5; 9 bases are shared with TRBD1. Germline-derived CDR1 and CDR2 are SGHRS and YFSETQ. The CDR3 has 15 amino acids. V shed 7 bases and J 5 bases; nucleotides not matched to a gene: 12.

CDR3: CASRRSPGQNSYEQYF. The CDR3 nucleotides are TGTGCCAGCAGGCGATCTCCGGGACAGAATTCCTACGAGCAGTACTTC. The V call is TRBV5-5, the J call TRBJ2-7, with 7 bases that match TRBD1. V lost 5 bases to trimming and J lost 1 base; unmatched junction nucleotides: 12. The CDR3 is made up of 16 amino acids. Germline CDR1 reads SGHKS; CDR2 reads YYEKEE (reference sequence).

This clone came up a few times. The chain uses TRBV28 and TRBJ1-2, with D perhaps matching TRBD1 (5 bases). Trimming removed 8 bases from V and 4 bases from J, with 17 bases in between. The germline V gene encodes CDR1 MDHEN and CDR2 SYDVKM. This CDR3 comprises 14 residues. In nucleotides, the CDR3 is TGTGCCAGCTGCTTGGGGGGGAGCGGCTATGGCTACACCTTC. Translation gives CASCLGGSGYGYTF.

The V gene is TRBV28, the J gene TRBJ1-2, with D perhaps TRBD1 (5 bases). The V end was cut by 6 bases, the J end by 3 bases, with 8 bases between. Germline CDR1 MDHEN, CDR2 SYDVKM. CDR3 size: 12 residues. CDR3 sequence: CASSQGYYGYTF. The CDR3, as DNA: TGTGCCAGCAGCCAGGGTTACTATGGCTACACCTTC.

The chain joins TRBV5-1 to TRBJ2-2; 8 nucleotides agree with TRBD1. Germline V gives CDR1 SGHRS, CDR2 YFSETQ. CDR3 size: 15 residues. With 2 bases clipped from V and 3 bases from J, the junction kept 3 bases outside the gene matches. CDR3 residues: CASSLQGVYTGELFF. CDR3 bases: TGCGCCAGCAGCTTACAGGGGGTGTACACCGGGGAGCTGTTTTTT. The entire variable domain, with the rest obtained from reference TRBV5-1 and TRBJ2-2, is as follows: KAGVTQTPRYLIKTRGQQVTLSCSPISGHRSVSWYQQTPGQGLQFLFEYFSETQRNKGNFPGRFSGRQFSNSRSEMNVSTLELGDSALYLCASSLQGVYTGELFFGEGSRLTVL.

This clone showed up just once. The chain joins TRBV9 to TRBJ2-3, with TRBD2 matching over 7 bases. After removal of 0 bases from V and 0 bases from J, the junction contained 10 bases not matched to a gene. This CDR3 region has 18 residues. Germline V gene sequence: CDR1 SGDLS, CDR2 YYNGEE. This chain's CDR3 is CASSVGDGRRVSTDTQYF. The CDR3 DNA is TGTGCCAGCAGCGTAGGGGACGGGAGGCGGGTTAGCACAGATACGCAGTATTTT.

V gene TRBV5-8 combines with J gene TRBJ2-7, with D unresolved. V lost 0 bases, J lost 3 bases, and 4 bases lay in between. CDR3 size: 12 residues. The germline gives CDR1 SGHTS, CDR2 YDEGEE. CDR3 coding DNA: TGTGCCAGCAGCTTGGTCCGCTACGAGCAGTACTTC. Translated, it gives CASSLVRYEQYF.

This sequence joins TRBV7-8 and TRBJ2-7; 7 bases are a match to TRBD1. Trimming cost V 6 bases and J 1 base; bases outside gene matches: 9. This CDR3 is built from 15 residues. Germline CDR1 and CDR2: SGHVS and FQNEAQ. The CDR3 loop is CASSANRGRSYEQYF. The DNA of the CDR3 is TGTGCCAGCAGTGCAAACAGGGGCCGTTCCTACGAGCAGTACTTC.

The V call is TRBV18, the J call TRBJ2-1, with a tentative D call TRBD2 (6 bases). Trimming cost V 3 bases and J 9 bases, with 18 bases left between them. The CDR3 runs to 15 residues. CDR1 and CDR2 (germline): KGHSH, LQKENI. CDR3 residues: CASSPVLAPAGEQFF. For the CDR3, the DNA is TGTGCCAGCTCACCGGTACTAGCCCCCGCCGGTGAGCAGTTCTTC.

This rearrangement joins TRBV6-1 to TRBJ1-2; 8 positions agree with TRBD1. Trimming took 6 bases from V and 8 from J; bases not matched to a gene: 8. The germline V gene encodes CDR1 MNHNS and CDR2 SASEGT. This CDR3 is 13 amino acids long. DNA for the CDR3: TGTGCCAGCAGCGCGACAGGGGTACGAGGCTACACCTTC. Protein sequence: CASSATGVRGYTF.

This clone was counted a single time. The CDR3 nucleotides are TGCGCCAGCAGTCAAACGAGCATGTATCACACAGATACGCAGTATTTT. Protein: CASSQTSMYHTDTQYF. This chain connects TRBV23-1 to TRBJ2-3; D remains ambiguous. TRBV23-1 is known as an ORF, though its function is uncertain. The CDR3 loop spans 16 amino acids. Trimming took off 2 bases at V and 2 bases at J, with 14 bases between the two ends.

V is TRBV5-5 and J is TRBJ1-2; 7 bases line up with TRBD1. This CDR3 is built from 15 residues. The germline gives CDR1 SGHKS, CDR2 YYEKEE (reference sequence). Trimming at V came to 1 base and at J to 4 bases, leaving 7 bases not matched to a gene. CDR3 amino acids: CASSLSATGLYGYTF. Written as DNA, the CDR3 is TGTGCCAGCAGCTTGTCCGCGACAGGGCTCTATGGCTACACCTTC.

The chain joins TRBV6-5 to TRBJ1-1; TRBD1 matches at 8 bases. The V gene's germline CDR1 is MNHEY and CDR2 SVGAGI. V shed 10 bases and J 0 bases; nucleotides not matched to a gene: 4. The CDR3 has 13 amino acids. The CDR3 here is CAIGQGLNTEAFF. The CDR3 bases are TGTGCCATCGGACAGGGTTTGAACACTGAAGCTTTCTTT.

This sequence joins TRBV5-1 and TRBJ2-7, with 7 bases matching TRBD1. After removal of 1 base from V and 9 bases from J, the junction contained 7 bases not matched to a gene. The CDR3 runs 13 residues. The germline V gene has CDR1 SGHRS and CDR2 YFSETQ. The DNA of the CDR3 is TGCGCCAGCAGCTTGACGACAGGGCAAGGGCAGTACTTC. As protein: CASSLTTGQGQYF. The complete variable domain, with remaining parts taken from reference TRBV5-1 and TRBJ2-7, reads KAGVTQTPRYLIKTRGQQVTLSCSPISGHRSVSWYQQTPGQGLQFLFEYFSETQRNKGNFPGRFSGRQFSNSRSEMNVSTLELGDSALYLCASSLTTGQGQYFGPGTRLTVT.

This chain connects TRBV11-1 to TRBJ1-2; D perhaps matches TRBD1 (5 bases). Trimming pared 1 base from V and 6 bases from J, leaving 15 bases between. The CDR3 sequence is 15 residues long. Germline loops: CDR1 SGHAT, CDR2 FQDESV (reference sequence). The CDR3 spells CASSLVCGGVDGYTF. In DNA, the CDR3 is TGTGCCAGCAGCTTAGTGTGCGGGGGGGTTGATGGCTACACCTTC. Full variable domain (remainder filled in from reference TRBV11-1 and TRBJ1-2): EAEVAQSPRYKITEKSQAVAFWCDPISGHATLYWYRQILGQGPELLVQFQDESVVDDSQLPKDRFSAERLKGVDSTLKIQPAELGDSAMYLCASSLVCGGVDGYTFGSGTRLTVV.

This clone has just one count. The V and J genes are TRBV27 and TRBJ2-7, with 10 positions matching TRBD2. V was pared by 1 base and J by 3 bases, with 9 bases of the junction left unmatched. The germline gives CDR1 MNHEY, CDR2 SMNVEV (reference sequence). The CDR3 is made up of 17 amino acids. Here the CDR3 reads CASSLFPSGSLGYEQYF. The CDR3 DNA reads as TGTGCCAGCAGTTTATTTCCTAGCGGGAGCTTGGGCTACGAGCAGTACTTC.

The rearrangement joins TRBV5-1 to TRBJ2-3; TRBD2 might be the D (5 bases). Trimming stripped 0 bases from V and 3 bases from J, with 8 bases between. This CDR3 has 14 amino acids. Germline V CDR1 and CDR2: SGHRS, YFSETQ. This CDR3 reads CASSLARGTDTQYF. The CDR3 DNA is TGCGCCAGCAGCTTGGCCCGGGGTACAGATACGCAGTATTTT. The full variable domain, completed using reference TRBV5-1 and TRBJ2-3, is KAGVTQTPRYLIKTRGQQVTLSCSPISGHRSVSWYQQTPGQGLQFLFEYFSETQRNKGNFPGRFSGRQFSNSRSEMNVSTLELGDSALYLCASSLARGTDTQYFGPGTRLTVL.

The rearrangement links TRBV6-1 to TRBJ1-6; 7 bases are a match to TRBD1. This CDR3 has 15 amino acids. In germline, CDR1 is MNHNS, CDR2 SASEGT. V lost 5 bases to trimming and J lost 8 bases; unmatched junction nucleotides: 9. The CDR3 bases are TGTGCCAGCAGTAGATCGACAGGGCCGGATTCACCCCTCCACTTT. The encoded protein is CASSRSTGPDSPLHF.

The chain employs TRBV9 and TRBJ2-3; D perhaps matches TRBD1 (6 bases). Per the germline V gene, CDR1 is SGDLS and CDR2 is YYNGEE. This CDR3 has 14 residues. V shed 3 bases and J shed 4 bases, with 12 bases lying between them. In DNA form, the CDR3 reads TGTGCCAGCAGCGCCAGGGGTTTGGCAGATACGCAGTATTTT. Encoded protein: CASSARGLADTQYF.

This clone was detected only a few times. The chain has TRBV18 and TRBJ1-6; 7 bases align to TRBD1. With V trimmed by 6 bases and J by 10 bases, 9 bases remained unmatched. The CDR3 consists of 14 residues. Germline V lookup: CDR1 KGHSH, CDR2 LQKENI. CDR3 coding DNA: TGTGCCAGCTCGTCCGGGGTCAGGGGGTCACCCCTCCACTTT. Residues: CASSSGVRGSPLHF.

There are many counts of this clone. The chain carries TRBV5-4 and TRBJ1-2; D is perhaps TRBD1 (5 bases). CDR1 is SGHNT and CDR2 is YYREEE in the germline V gene (reference sequence). Between the trimmed V and J ends, which lost 1 base and 4 bases, there was a span of 14 bases. The CDR3 loop spans 15 amino acids. CDR3 nucleotide sequence: TGTGCCAGCAGCTTGTCATCCGGAGGGGTCTATGGCTACACCTTC. It codes for CASSLSSGGVYGYTF. Full variable domain (missing parts from reference TRBV5-4 and TRBJ1-2): ETGVTQSPTHLIKTRGQQVTLRCSSQSGHNTVSWYQQALGQGPQFIFQYYREEENGRGNFPPRFSGLQFPNYSSELNVNALELDDSALYLCASSLSSGGVYGYTFGSGTRLTVV.

The table lists this clone with a count of one. The chain couples TRBV7-9 to TRBJ2-1; D possibly corresponds to TRBD2 (6 bases). CDR1 and CDR2 from the germline V gene are SEHNR and FQNEAQ (reference sequence). The CDR3 spans 15 residues. V shed 2 bases and J shed 2 bases, with 10 bases lying between them. The CDR3 DNA reads as TGTGCCAGCAGCTTAATGCGGGAACCCTACAATGAGCAGTTCTTC. Translation gives CASSLMREPYNEQFF.

The chain recombines TRBV7-9 with TRBJ1-1; TRBD1 might be the D (6 bases). In germline, CDR1 is SEHNR, CDR2 FQNEAQ (reference sequence). With 4 bases removed from V and 5 bases from J, the gap between germline ends came to 14 bases. This CDR3 comprises 14 residues. The CDR3 DNA reads TGTGCCAGCAGCTCAGCAATGGGGGCGACTGAAGCTTTCTTT. It translates to CASSSAMGATEAFF.

The rearrangement links TRBV7-2 to TRBJ2-3; D is undetermined. Germline-derived CDR1 and CDR2 are SGHTA and FQGNSA. Trimming left V 7 bases short and J 0 bases short, with 14 bases between. The CDR3 has 15 residues. The CDR3 loop is CASNLASLSTDTQYF. For the CDR3, the DNA is TGTGCCAGCAACCTTGCTAGTTTGAGCACAGATACGCAGTATTTT.